The 18 T cell receptor beta chains in this list originate from one sample, sequenced in a study of blood T cell repertoires in COVID-19. The table came from immunoSEQ multiplex PCR; TCRdb's copy has only in-frame clones and leaves some out. The table includes about 12,000 clones, 73% detected once. Sequencing input: peripheral blood. The receptors here all came from a human donor in a cohort sampled during active COVID-19.

The chain uses TRBV28 and TRBJ2-1; TRBD2 agrees at 8 bases. Germline V gene sequence: CDR1 MDHEN, CDR2 SYDVKM. The CDR3 extends over 16 amino acids. J gave up 7 bases and V 6 bases, and 14 bases lay outside the gene matches. CDR3 loop: CASRLEGGAGVNEQFF. The DNA of the CDR3 is TGTGCCAGCAGGCTTGAGGGGGGAGCGGGAGTTAATGAGCAGTTCTTC.

The sample holds one count of this clone. The V gene is TRBV20-1, the J gene TRBJ2-1; D call uncertain. This CDR3 spans 11 amino acids. From germline, CDR1 is DFQATT and CDR2 SNEGSKA (reference sequence). Trimming stripped 5 bases from V and 5 bases from J, with 7 bases between. The CDR3 nucleotides read TGCAGTGCTCCTACCCACAATGAGCAGTTCTTC. Translated, it gives CSAPTHNEQFF.

This chain joins TRBV7-9 and TRBJ2-3; D gene unclear. The CDR3 is 13 residues long. In germline, CDR1 is SEHNR, CDR2 FQNEAQ (reference sequence). Trimming removed 3 bases from V and 0 bases from J, with 4 bases in between. CDR3 region: CASSFYSTDTQYF. In DNA, the CDR3 is TGTGCCAGCAGCTTTTATAGCACAGATACGCAGTATTTT.

V gene TRBV7-8 combines with J gene TRBJ1-4; TRBD1 might be the D (5 bases). The CDR3 length is 15 residues. From germline, CDR1 is SGHVS and CDR2 FQNEAQ. Trimming removed 5 bases from V and 4 bases from J, with 14 bases in between. CDR3 protein: CASSAGSRGNEKLFF. The CDR3 nucleotides read TGTGCCAGCAGCGCCGGCTCAAGGGGTAATGAAAAACTGTTTTTT.

The chain has TRBV4-1 and TRBJ2-7; 7 bases fit TRBD2. Germline CDR1 and CDR2: MGHRA and YSYEKL. This CDR3 has 14 amino acids. The V gene end was trimmed by 0 bases and the J gene end by 3 bases; junction bases not matched to a gene: 2. The CDR3 is CASSQDPGGYEQYF. The CDR3, as DNA: TGCGCCAGCAGCCAAGATCCGGGGGGCTACGAGCAGTACTTC.

This clone was seen a single time. The chain uses TRBV9 and TRBJ2-5, with 7 nucleotides matching TRBD1. This CDR3 has 14 residues. V lost 3 bases and J lost 3; bases outside the gene matches: 5. Germline lookup yields CDR1 SGDLS and CDR2 YYNGEE. The CDR3 here is CASSAGDSKETQYF. The DNA for the CDR3 is TGTGCCAGCAGCGCCGGGGACAGCAAAGAGACCCAGTACTTC.

This clone was observed a handful of times. V gene TRBV6-6 combines with J gene TRBJ2-2; no clear D. Germline-derived CDR1 and CDR2 are MNHNY and SVGAGI (reference sequence). The CDR3 has 13 amino acids. Trimming cost V 2 bases and J 5 bases, with 6 bases left between them. CDR3 sequence reads: CASSYVETGELFF. CDR3 nucleotide sequence: TGTGCCAGCAGTTACGTGGAGACCGGGGAGCTGTTTTTT.

This clone is a singleton in its sample. The rearrangement uses TRBV5-8 and TRBJ2-5; tentatively, D is TRBD1 (5 bases). This CDR3 is 15 amino acids long. Germline V gene lookup returns CDR1 SGHTS and CDR2 YDEGEE. Trimming removed 3 bases from V and 9 bases from J, with 21 bases in between. This CDR3 is CASSSEGDSIGAQYF. CDR3 sequence (DNA): TGTGCCAGCAGCTCCGAAGGGGATTCGATAGGGGCCCAGTACTTC.

This clone appeared a single time. The V call is TRBV21-1, the J call TRBJ1-3. TRBV21-1 is a pseudogene locus. This CDR3 has 16 amino acids. CDR3 loop: CASSSCERLSGNTIYF. CDR3 DNA: TGTGCCAGCAGCTCCTGTGAGCGCCTCTCTGGAAACACCATATATTTT.

The J gene is TRBJ2-1, the V gene TRBV3-1 (or the pseudogene TRBV3-2); no firm D call. Trimming pared 1 base from V and 8 bases from J, leaving 12 bases between. The CDR3 is made up of 14 amino acids. Per the germline V gene, CDR1 is LGHDT and CDR2 is YNNKEL (reference sequence). The CDR3 DNA reads TGTGCCAGCAGCCAAGCCCACCGGTCGGATGAGCAGTTCTTC. It is translated as CASSQAHRSDEQFF.

The count of this clone is one. The rearrangement links TRBV25-1 to TRBJ1-1; D ambiguous. Germline V gene lookup returns CDR1 MGHDK and CDR2 SYGVNS. Trimming left V 5 bases short and J 1 base short, with 8 bases between. The CDR3 consists of 13 residues. CDR3 sequence reads: CASSRNRNTEAFF. DNA of the CDR3: TGTGCCAGCAGTAGGAACAGGAACACTGAAGCTTTCTTT.

The V and J genes are TRBV2 and TRBJ2-5; TRBD1 might be the D (5 bases). The CDR3 spans 12 residues. Germline values: CDR1 SNHLY, CDR2 FYNNEI. Trimming took 10 bases from V and 9 from J, leaving 18 bases between them. In DNA, the CDR3 is TGTGCCACTTCGACAGACCAGTCGTCCCAGTACTTC. It translates to CATSTDQSSQYF.

This clone has only one observation. The chain recombines TRBV11-1 with TRBJ2-7; tentative D call: TRBD1 (5 bases). The CDR3 has 12 residues. Germline CDR1 reads SGHAT; CDR2 reads FQDESV (reference sequence). V was clipped by 5 bases and J by 2 bases, with 7 bases between them. CDR3 sequence reads: CASSRTPYEQYF. DNA for the CDR3: TGTGCCAGCAGCCGGACACCCTACGAGCAGTACTTC.

The chain employs TRBV6-5 and TRBJ2-1; D gene unclear. The CDR3 totals 15 residues. CDR1 and CDR2 (germline): MNHEY, SVGAGI. V dropped 0 bases and J dropped 8 bases, with 14 bases sitting between them. CDR3: CASSYSFVRPDEQFF. CDR3 DNA sequence: TGTGCCAGCAGTTACTCGTTCGTGAGGCCCGATGAGCAGTTCTTC.

The rearrangement joins TRBV9 to TRBJ2-5; the match to TRBD1 covers 12 bases. The CDR3 totals 16 residues. Germline CDR1 is SGDLS and CDR2 is YYNGEE. J was trimmed by 5 bases and V by 4 bases; bases with no gene match: 9. CDR3: CASSTTGQGARETQYF. The CDR3 DNA sequence: TGTGCCAGCAGCACAACGGGACAGGGGGCAAGGGAGACCCAGTACTTC.

V usage is TRBV6-6 and J usage is TRBJ1-5, with 7 nucleotides matching TRBD1. The ends lost 0 bases at V and 2 bases at J; junction bases unmatched: 1. CDR3 length: 15 residues. Germline values: CDR1 MNHNY, CDR2 SVGAGI (reference sequence). The CDR3 DNA is TGTGCCAGCAGTTACTCCGGACAGGGCAATCAGCCCCAGCATTTT. The encoded protein is CASSYSGQGNQPQHF.

The chain links TRBV5-5 to TRBJ1-5; TRBD1 aligns across 8 bases. The CDR3 runs to 14 residues. Per the germline V gene, CDR1 is SGHKS and CDR2 is YYEKEE (reference sequence). Losses at the gene ends were 4 bases for V and 7 bases for J; bases not matched to a gene: 7. The CDR3 nucleotides read TGTGCCAGCAGCGCAGGGGGCGCGGGACAGCCCCAGCATTTT. Translation gives CASSAGGAGQPQHF.

This clone turned up a few times. V and J are TRBV7-9 and TRBJ2-1; the D gene is possibly TRBD1 (6 bases). The CDR3 sequence is 12 residues long. Germline-derived CDR1 and CDR2 are SEHNR and FQNEAQ (reference sequence). V dropped 3 bases and J dropped 7 bases, with 7 bases sitting between them. The CDR3 loop reads CASSLDSNEQFF. DNA for the CDR3: TGTGCCAGCAGCTTGGACAGTAATGAGCAGTTCTTC.